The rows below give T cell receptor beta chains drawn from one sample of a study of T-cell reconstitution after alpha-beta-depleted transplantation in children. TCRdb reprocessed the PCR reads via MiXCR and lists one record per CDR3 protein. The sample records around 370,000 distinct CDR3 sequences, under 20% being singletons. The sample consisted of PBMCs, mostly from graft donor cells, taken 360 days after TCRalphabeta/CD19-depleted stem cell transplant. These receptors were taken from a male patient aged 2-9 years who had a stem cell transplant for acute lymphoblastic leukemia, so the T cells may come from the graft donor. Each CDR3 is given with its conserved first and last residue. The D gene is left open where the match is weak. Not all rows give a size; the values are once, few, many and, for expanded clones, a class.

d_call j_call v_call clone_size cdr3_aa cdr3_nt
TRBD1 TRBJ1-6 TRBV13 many CASSSAGQGFNSPLHF TGTGCCAGCAGCTCGGCGGGACAGGGTTTTAATTCACCCCTCCACTTT
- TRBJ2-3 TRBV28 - CASSLSRPADTQYF TGTGCCAGCAGTTTATCCAGGCCAGCGGATACGCAGTATTTT
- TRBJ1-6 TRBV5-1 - CASSLVIGLDSPLHF TGCGCCAGCAGCTTGGTGATTGGGTTGGATTCACCCCTCCACTTT
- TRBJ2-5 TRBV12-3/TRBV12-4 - CASSQSGSQETQYF TGTGCCAGCAGCCAGAGCGGGTCCCAAGAGACCCAGTACTTC
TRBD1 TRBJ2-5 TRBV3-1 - CASSPGDRVEETQYF TGTGCCAGCAGCCCAGGGGACAGGGTAGAAGAGACCCAGTACTTC
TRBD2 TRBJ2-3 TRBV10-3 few CAISGGGLLTDTQYF TGTGCCATCAGTGGGGGGGGACTTCTCACAGATACGCAGTATTTT
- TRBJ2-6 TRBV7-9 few CASSALQGFSGANVLTF TGTGCCAGCAGCGCGTTACAAGGTTTCTCTGGGGCCAACGTCCTGACTTTC
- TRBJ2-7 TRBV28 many CASSLPDRKPSYEQYF TGTGCCAGCAGTTTACCCGACAGGAAGCCCTCCTACGAGCAGTACTTC
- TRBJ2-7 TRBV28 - CASRPRALGYAFYEQYF TGTGCCAGCAGGCCTAGAGCCTTGGGATATGCCTTCTACGAGCAGTACTTC
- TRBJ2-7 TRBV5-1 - CASSLESGRGYEQYF TGCGCCAGCAGCTTGGAGTCAGGCAGGGGCTACGAGCAGTACTTC
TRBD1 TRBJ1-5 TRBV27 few CASSSGQGFNQPQHF TGTGCCAGCAGTTCAGGACAGGGCTTCAATCAGCCCCAGCATTTT
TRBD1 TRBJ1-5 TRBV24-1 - CATSDLDRDVNQPQHF TGTGCCACCAGTGATCTGGACAGGGATGTCAATCAGCCCCAGCATTTT
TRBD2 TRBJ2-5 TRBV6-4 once CTSSLSQRTSGSSETQYF TGTACCAGCAGTTTGTCCCAGCGGACTAGCGGGAGTTCGGAGACCCAGTACTTC
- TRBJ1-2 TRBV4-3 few CASSQGTNYGYTF TGCGCCAGCAGCCAAGGAACTAACTATGGCTACACCTTC
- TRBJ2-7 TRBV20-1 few CSASWPGSSYEQYF TGCAGTGCTAGCTGGCCAGGGAGCTCCTACGAGCAGTACTTC
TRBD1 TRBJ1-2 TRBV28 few CASSSGQGTMAYTF TGTGCCAGCAGTTCGGGACAGGGCACTATGGCCTACACCTTC
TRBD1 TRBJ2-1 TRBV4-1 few CASSRGGLGQGANEQFF TGCGCCAGCAGCCGGGGGGGGCTCGGACAGGGGGCCAATGAGCAGTTCTTC
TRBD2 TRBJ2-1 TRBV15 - CATSSLFRTAGASFYNEQFF TGTGCCACCAGCAGCCTCTTTCGGACAGCGGGGGCTAGTTTTTACAATGAGCAGTTCTTC
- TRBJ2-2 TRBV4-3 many CASSQVVLGRELFF TGCGCCAGCAGCCAAGTAGTCCTGGGCCGGGAGCTGTTTTTT
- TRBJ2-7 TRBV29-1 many CSVEDRGAREQYF TGCAGCGTTGAAGATAGAGGGGCTCGGGAGCAGTACTTC
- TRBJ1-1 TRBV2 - CASSGDLIFGIMNTEAFF TGTGCCAGCAGTGGAGACCTGATTTTTGGGATTATGAACACTGAAGCTTTCTTT
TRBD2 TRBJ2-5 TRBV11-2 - CASSLEEGGFTSGRKTQYF TGTGCCAGCAGCTTAGAAGAGGGGGGATTTACTAGCGGGAGGAAGACCCAGTACTTC
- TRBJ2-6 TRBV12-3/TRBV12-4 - CASSFGNSGANVLTF TGTGCCAGCAGTTTCGGGAACTCTGGGGCCAACGTCCTGACTTTC
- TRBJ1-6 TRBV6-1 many CASSPQGSYNSPLHF TGTGCCAGCAGTCCACAGGGCTCCTATAATTCACCCCTCCACTTT
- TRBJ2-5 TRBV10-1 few CASSELAGMAYETQYF TGCGCCAGCAGTGAGCTTGCGGGAATGGCCTACGAGACCCAGTACTTC
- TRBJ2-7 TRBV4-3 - CASSHRAGEQYF TGCGCCAGCAGCCACCGAGCAGGGGAGCAGTACTTC
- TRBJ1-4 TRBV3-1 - CASSQRLGALFF TGTGCCAGCAGCCAACGGTTGGGAGCTCTGTTTTTT
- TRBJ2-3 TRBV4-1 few CASRGLQGWDTQYF TGCGCCAGCAGAGGTCTACAGGGTTGGGATACGCAGTATTTT
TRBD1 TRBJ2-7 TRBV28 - CASRGQGGSYEQYF TGTGCCAGCAGAGGACAGGGGGGGTCCTACGAGCAGTACTTC
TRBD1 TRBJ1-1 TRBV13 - CASSSVLDRGLMNTEAFF TGTGCCAGCAGCTCCGTACTGGACAGGGGATTAATGAACACTGAAGCTTTCTTT
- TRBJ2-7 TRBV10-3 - CAISEGIYEQYF TGTGCCATCAGTGAGGGGATCTACGAGCAGTACTTC
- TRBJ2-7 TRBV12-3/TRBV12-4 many CASSLGTYSYEQYF TGTGCCAGCAGTTTGGGGACTTATTCCTACGAGCAGTACTTC
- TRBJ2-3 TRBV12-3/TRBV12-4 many CASSLSSGTDTQYF TGTGCCAGCAGTTTATCCAGCGGCACAGATACGCAGTATTTT
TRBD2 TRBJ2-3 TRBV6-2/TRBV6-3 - CASSYDGLGAGDPDTQYF TGTGCCAGCAGTTATGACGGATTGGGAGCGGGAGATCCAGATACGCAGTATTTT
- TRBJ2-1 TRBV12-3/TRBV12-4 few CASRKSSYNEQFF TGTGCCAGCAGAAAGAGCTCCTACAATGAGCAGTTCTTC
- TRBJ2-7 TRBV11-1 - CASSSIPRGASERGAYEQYF TGTGCCAGCAGCTCGATCCCCCGGGGGGCTAGCGAGAGAGGGGCGTACGAGCAGTACTTC
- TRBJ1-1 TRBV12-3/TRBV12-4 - CASSYPTGLNTEAFF TGTGCCAGCAGCTATCCCACAGGATTGAACACTGAAGCTTTCTTT
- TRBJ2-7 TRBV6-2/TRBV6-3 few CASSQPPIYEQYF TGTGCCAGCAGTCAACCACCGATTTACGAGCAGTACTTC
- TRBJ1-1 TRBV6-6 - CASSYSKGPEAFF TGTGCCAGCAGTTACTCGAAGGGGCCTGAAGCTTTCTTT
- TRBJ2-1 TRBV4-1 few CASSQVAGLEQFF TGCGCCAGCAGCCAAGTAGCAGGGCTTGAGCAGTTCTTC
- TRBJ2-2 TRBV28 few CASSNAPGPITGELFF TGTGCCAGCTCTAATGCGCCCGGACCGATCACCGGGGAGCTGTTTTTT
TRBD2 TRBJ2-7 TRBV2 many CASSEGGLAGIDYEQYF TGTGCCAGCAGTGAAGGAGGACTAGCGGGGATTGACTACGAGCAGTACTTC
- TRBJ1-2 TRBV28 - CASSPLRGHPLGGYTF TGTGCCAGCAGTCCCCTCAGGGGACACCCTTTGGGGGGCTACACCTTC
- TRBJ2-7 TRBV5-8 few CASSLTLSTYEQYF TGTGCCAGCAGCTTGACGCTCTCCACCTACGAGCAGTACTTC
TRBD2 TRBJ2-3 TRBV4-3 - CASSHSLAGGPEDTQYF TGCGCCAGCAGCCACAGCCTAGCGGGAGGGCCAGAAGATACGCAGTATTTT
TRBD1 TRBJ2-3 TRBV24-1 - CATSEDRVADTQYF TGTGCCACCAGTGAGGACAGGGTGGCAGATACGCAGTATTTT
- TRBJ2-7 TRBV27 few CARLLRQSYEQYF TGTGCCAGGTTACTCCGACAATCCTACGAGCAGTACTTC
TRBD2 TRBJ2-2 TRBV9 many CASSVRSGTSGSGELFF TGTGCCAGCAGCGTACGCTCCGGGACTAGCGGGAGCGGGGAGCTGTTTTTT